A selection of T cell receptor beta chains follows, all from one sample in a study of cytomegalovirus exposure and HLA in healthy donors. Here immunoSEQ multiplex PCR was the method, and the copy in TCRdb shows in-frame clones only, minus some. Its clone listing holds 150,000 or so clones. Sequencing input: PBMCs. Every receptor here comes from a woman aged 50 to 65 in good health and CMV-seronegative. CDR3s include the opening cysteine and the closing phenylalanine or tryptophan. D genes are given only for firm matches.

15 TRBJ2-1 TRBV27 TRBD2 TGTGCCAGCAGTCTCGGGACTAGCGGGAGTACTGAGCAGTTCTTC CASSLGTSGSTEQFF
16 TRBJ2-7 TRBV7-8 TRBD2 TGTGCCAGCAGCTTATCTTGGCGGGAGGGCGCCGACGAGCAGTACTTC CASSLSWREGADEQYF
11 TRBJ2-4 TRBV30 . TGTGCCTGGAGTGTAAATAGCATTCAGTACTTC CAWSVNSIQYF
13 TRBJ1-1 TRBV28 . TGTGCCAGCAGTCCGGACAGTCTCATCCCCGCTTTCTTT CASSPDSLIPAFF
15 TRBJ2-1 TRBV11-2 . TGTGCCAGCAGGTCCCCAATACCCCATAGCAATGAGCAGTTCTTC CASRSPIPHSNEQFF
17 TRBJ1-6 TRBV19 TRBD1 TGTGCCAGTAGTCCTCGGACAGGGCAGGCCTATAATTCACCCCTCCACTTT CASSPRTGQAYNSPLHF
12 TRBJ1-1 TRBV19 . TGTGCCAGTAGATCAGGGTACACTGAAGCTTTCTTT CASRSGYTEAFF
16 TRBJ1-3 TRBV2 . TGTGCCAGCAGGGCCGGGACTCATTTCTCTGGAAACACCATATATTTT CASRAGTHFSGNTIYF
16 TRBJ1-6 TRBV19 . TGTGCCAGTACCATACAGGGTAGTCCCCTTAATTCACCCCTCCACTTT CASTIQGSPLNSPLHF
18 TRBJ2-5 TRBV28 TRBD1 TGTGCCAGCATCTTCTCCCGGGACAGAGGGTTACGAGGAGAGACCCAGTACTTC CASIFSRDRGLRGETQYF
14 TRBJ1-2 TRBV4-1 . TGCGCCAGCAGCCCCGCGGGGGCCCACTATGGCTACACCTTC CASSPAGAHYGYTF
14 TRBJ2-5 TRBV6-5 . TGTGCCAGCAGTCCTAACGGGTGGCAAGAGACCCAGTACTTC CASSPNGWQETQYF
15 TRBJ1-2 TRBV28 TRBD1 TGTGCCAGCAGTGAAGGGGGACAGGGGGCTTATGGCTACACCTTC CASSEGGQGAYGYTF
14 TRBJ2-7 TRBV28 TRBD1 TGTGCCAGCAGTCCGTCGACAGGGGACTACGAGCAGTACTTC CASSPSTGDYEQYF
16 TRBJ1-4 TRBV7-2 TRBD1 TGTGCCAGCAGATCCGGGACAGGGGGCGCAGGGGAAAAACTGTTTTTT CASRSGTGGAGEKLFF
14 TRBJ1-4 TRBV5-1 . TGCGCCAGCAGCTTGGGACAGAATAATGAAAAACTGTTTTTT CASSLGQNNEKLFF
14 TRBJ2-1 TRBV10-3 TRBD1 TGTGCCAACGGACAGGGGGCTATCAACAATGAGCAGTTCTTC CANGQGAINNEQFF
14 TRBJ2-7 TRBV18 . TGTGCCAGCTCGGACGCAGGGGGGCCCTACGAGCAGTACTTC CASSDAGGPYEQYF
15 TRBJ2-7 TRBV4-2 . TGTGCCAGCAGCCAAGACCTCCAGGTAGCCTACGAGCAGTACTTC CASSQDLQVAYEQYF
15 TRBJ2-3 TRBV28 . TGTGCCAGCAGTTTATCGCTAGCATACACAGATACGCAGTATTTT CASSLSLAYTDTQYF
13 TRBJ1-4 TRBV30 . TGTGCCTGGGGGCTCGGGAATAATGAAAAACTGTTTTTT CAWGLGNNEKLFF
15 TRBJ2-1 TRBV7-6 TRBD2 TGTGCCAGCAGCGGGAGGGGCGGGGCCTACAATGAGCAGTTCTTC CASSGRGGAYNEQFF
13 TRBJ2-7 TRBV9 . TGTGCCAGCAGCGTAGGGACAGCCTACGAGCAGTACTTC CASSVGTAYEQYF
15 TRBJ1-2 TRBV6-5 TRBD1 TGTGCCAGCAGTTCGGGACAGGGGGTAAACTATGGCTACACCTTC CASSSGQGVNYGYTF
15 TRBJ1-2 TRBV28 . TGTGCCAGCCGGAAACAGGGCGCCTCTAACTATGGCTACACCTTC CASRKQGASNYGYTF
17 TRBJ2-6 TRBV5-1 . TGCGCCAGCAGCTCCCTCTACGGAGGCCCTGGGGCCAACGTCCTGACTTTC CASSSLYGGPGANVLTF
14 TRBJ2-7 TRBV10-3 TRBD1 TGTGCCATCGGGGGGACAGGGAGCTCCTACGAGCAGTACTTC CAIGGTGSSYEQYF
11 TRBJ1-1 TRBV29-1 . TGCAGCAACTCACGGAACACTGAAGCTTTCTTT CSNSRNTEAFF
18 TRBJ1-2 TRBV27 . TGTGCCAGCAGTTTACCGCTGGACAGTTTGTATCGTGACTATGGCTACACCTTC CASSLPLDSLYRDYGYTF
13 TRBJ2-1 TRBV5-6 . TGTGCCAGCAGCTTGTACTCTTACAATGAGCAGTTCTTC CASSLYSYNEQFF
14 TRBJ2-1 TRBV29-1 . TGCAGCGTTGAACGGCTTCCCGGGGGCAATGAGCAGTTCTTC CSVERLPGGNEQFF
15 TRBJ2-5 TRBV5-1 . TGCGCCAGCAGGCACACGGCGGGCGAAAGAGAGACCCAGTACTTC CASRHTAGERETQYF
16 TRBJ2-7 TRBV28 TRBD2 TGTGCCAGCAGTTTCTCGACTAGCGGGTCGATCTACGAGCAGTACTTC CASSFSTSGSIYEQYF
13 TRBJ2-1 TRBV13 TRBD2 TGTGCCAGCAGCTTCCGGGGGGTCAATGAGCAGTTCTTC CASSFRGVNEQFF
14 TRBJ2-2 TRBV7-2 . TGTGCCAGCAGCGACAGGTTGAACACCGGGGAGCTGTTTTTT CASSDRLNTGELFF
14 TRBJ2-5 TRBV5-1 TRBD2 TGCGCCTCGGGACTAGCGGGAAGTGGAGAGACCCAGTACTTC CASGLAGSGETQYF
14 TRBJ1-2 TRBV28 TRBD1 TGTGCCAGCAGGGGACAGGGGGTGGGCTATGGCTACACCTTC CASRGQGVGYGYTF
12 TRBJ2-7 TRBV28 . TGTGCCAGCTGGGACACCTCCTACGAGCAGTACTTC CASWDTSYEQYF
15 TRBJ2-5 TRBV4-2 . TGTGCCAGCAGCCAAGATAACGGTGAGGTAGAGACCCAGTACTTC CASSQDNGEVETQYF
12 TRBJ1-4 TRBV6-5 . TGTGCCAGCAGTCCAGGGAACGAAAAACTGTTTTTT CASSPGNEKLFF
14 TRBJ1-6 TRBV2 . TGTGCCAGCAGTTCCTACAGGGCCAATTCACCCCTCCACTTT CASSSYRANSPLHF
13 TRBJ1-3 TRBV28 . TGTGCCAGCAGCGTTATCTCTGGAAACACCATATATTTT CASSVISGNTIYF
17 TRBJ1-6 TRBV25-1 . TGTGCCAGCAGCCCCCCTCGTACAGGGCCACATAATTCACCCCTCCACTTT CASSPPRTGPHNSPLHF
15 TRBJ1-1 TRBV7-6 TRBD1 TGTGCCAGCAGCTTAGGTGGGACAGGGAACACTGAAGCTTTCTTT CASSLGGTGNTEAFF
12 TRBJ1-2 TRBV25-1 . TGTGCCAGCAGATTAGACAGCTATGGCTACACCTTC CASRLDSYGYTF
13 TRBJ2-5 TRBV25-1 TRBD1 TGTGCCAGCAGTGACAGGGGGCGAGAGACCCAGTACTTC CASSDRGRETQYF
12 TRBJ1-1 TRBV28 . TGTGCCAGCAGCCCTTCGGGACTTGAAGCTTTCTTT CASSPSGLEAFF
14 TRBJ2-3 TRBV7-9 . TGTGCCAGCAGGAGAGACAGGATAACAGATACGCAGTATTTT CASRRDRITDTQYF
14 TRBJ2-2 TRBV27 . TGTGCCAGCAGTTGGGGCAGGGCCACCGGGGAGCTGTTTTTT CASSWGRATGELFF
11 TRBJ2-2 TRBV28 . TGTGCCAGCACTGACACCGGGGAGCTGTTTTTT CASTDTGELFF
14 TRBJ1-4 TRBV11-2 TRBD1 TGTGCCAGCAGCTCGACAGGGGTCTATGAAAAACTGTTTTTT CASSSTGVYEKLFF
13 TRBJ1-1 TRBV19 . TGTGCCAGTTACCCCGGGACAACTACTGAAGCTTTCTTT CASYPGTTTEAFF
11 TRBJ2-7 TRBV30 . TGTGCCTGCCGTAGTGCCTACGAGCAGTACTTC CACRSAYEQYF
17 TRBJ2-1 TRBV6-1 TRBD2 TGTGCCAGCAGTGAAGGCCATAGCGGGAGGGCCGGCGGGTGGTGGTTCTTC CASSEGHSGRAGGWWFF
15 TRBJ2-7 TRBV9 . TGTGCCAGCAGCGTGGGGGGGCGAGGTTCCTACGAGCAGTACTTC CASSVGGRGSYEQYF
15 TRBJ2-5 TRBV28 . TGTGCCAGCAGTCCCGAAAGGAGGAACCAAGAGACCCAGTACTTC CASSPERRNQETQYF
15 TRBJ1-2 TRBV7-9 TRBD1 TGTGCCAGCAGCTTACGACAGGGGGAGGACTATGGCTACACCTTC CASSLRQGEDYGYTF
12 TRBJ2-5 TRBV5-1 . TGCGCCAGCAATTTAAACGAGGGGACCCAGTACTTC CASNLNEGTQYF
14 TRBJ2-2 TRBV29-1 TRBD2 TGCAGCGCCACTAGCGGGAGGGCTGGCGGGGAGCTGTTTTTT CSATSGRAGGELFF
17 TRBJ1-6 TRBV7-8 . TGTGCCAGCAGCTTAGCGGGAGGGGGGGCTGAGAATTCACCCCTCCACTTT CASSLAGGGAENSPLHF